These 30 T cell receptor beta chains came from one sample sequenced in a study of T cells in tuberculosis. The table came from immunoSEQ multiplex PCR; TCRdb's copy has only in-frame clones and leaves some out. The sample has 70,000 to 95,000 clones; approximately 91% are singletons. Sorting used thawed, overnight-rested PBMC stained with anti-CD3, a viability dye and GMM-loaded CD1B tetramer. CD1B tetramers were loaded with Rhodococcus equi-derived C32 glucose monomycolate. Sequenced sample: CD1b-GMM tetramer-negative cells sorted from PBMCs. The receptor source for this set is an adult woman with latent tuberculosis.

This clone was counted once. CDR3 nucleotide sequence: TGCGCCAGCAGTTTCGGACAGGGAAACATTCAGTACTTC. Protein: CASSFGQGNIQYF. The chain carries TRBV10-1 and TRBJ2-4, with 8 positions matching TRBD1. Germline V lookup: CDR1 WNHNN, CDR2 SYGVQD (reference sequence). With V trimmed by 5 bases and J by 6 bases, 3 bases remained unmatched. The length of the CDR3 is 13 residues.

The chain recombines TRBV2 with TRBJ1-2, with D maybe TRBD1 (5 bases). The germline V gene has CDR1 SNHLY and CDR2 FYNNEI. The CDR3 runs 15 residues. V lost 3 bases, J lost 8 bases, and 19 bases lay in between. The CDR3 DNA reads TGTGCCAGCAGTGAGAGTCGAGGCAGGGAAACAGGCTACACCTTC. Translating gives CASSESRGRETGYTF.

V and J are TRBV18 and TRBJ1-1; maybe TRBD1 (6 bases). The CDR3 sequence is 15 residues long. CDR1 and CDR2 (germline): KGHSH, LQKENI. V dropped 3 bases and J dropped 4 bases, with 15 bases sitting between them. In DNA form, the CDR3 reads TGTGCCAGCTCACCCGTTCAGGGGTTGGGCACTGAAGCTTTCTTT. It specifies CASSPVQGLGTEAFF.

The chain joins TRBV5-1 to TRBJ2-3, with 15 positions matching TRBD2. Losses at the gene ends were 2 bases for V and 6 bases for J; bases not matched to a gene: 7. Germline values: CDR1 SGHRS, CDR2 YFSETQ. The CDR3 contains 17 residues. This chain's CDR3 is CASSFGLAGGHADTQYF. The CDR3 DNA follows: TGCGCCAGCAGCTTCGGACTAGCGGGGGGGCATGCGGATACGCAGTATTTT.

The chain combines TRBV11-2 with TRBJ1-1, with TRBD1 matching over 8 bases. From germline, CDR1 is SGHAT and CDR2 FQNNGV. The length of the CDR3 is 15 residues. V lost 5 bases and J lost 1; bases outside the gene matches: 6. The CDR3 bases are TGTGCCAGCAGCCCAGGGGACAGGCCGAACACTGAAGCTTTCTTT. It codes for CASSPGDRPNTEAFF.

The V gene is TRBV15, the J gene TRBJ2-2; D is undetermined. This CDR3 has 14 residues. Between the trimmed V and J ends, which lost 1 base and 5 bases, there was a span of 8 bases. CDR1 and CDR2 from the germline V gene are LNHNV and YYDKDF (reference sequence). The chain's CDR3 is CATSRAGRTGELFF. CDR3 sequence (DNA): TGTGCCACCAGCAGAGCAGGCCGTACCGGGGAGCTGTTTTTT. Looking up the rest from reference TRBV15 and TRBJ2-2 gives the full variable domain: DAMVIQNPRYQVTQFGKPVTLSCSQTLNHNVMYWYQQKSSQAPKLLFHYYDKDFNNEADTPDNFQSRRPNTSFCFLDIRSPGLGDTAMYLCATSRAGRTGELFFGEGSRLTVL.

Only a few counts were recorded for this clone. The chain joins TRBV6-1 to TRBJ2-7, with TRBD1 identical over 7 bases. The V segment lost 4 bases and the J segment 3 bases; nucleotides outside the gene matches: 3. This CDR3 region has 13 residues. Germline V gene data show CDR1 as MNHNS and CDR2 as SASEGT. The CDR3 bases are TGTGCCAGCAGTGCAAGGGACAGCTACGAGCAGTACTTC. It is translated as CASSARDSYEQYF.

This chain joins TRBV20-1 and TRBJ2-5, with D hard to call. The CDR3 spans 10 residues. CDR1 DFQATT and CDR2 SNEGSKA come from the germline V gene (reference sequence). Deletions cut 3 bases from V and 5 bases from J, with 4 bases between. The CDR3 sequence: CSARRETQYF. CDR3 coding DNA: TGCAGTGCTAGGAGGGAGACCCAGTACTTC.

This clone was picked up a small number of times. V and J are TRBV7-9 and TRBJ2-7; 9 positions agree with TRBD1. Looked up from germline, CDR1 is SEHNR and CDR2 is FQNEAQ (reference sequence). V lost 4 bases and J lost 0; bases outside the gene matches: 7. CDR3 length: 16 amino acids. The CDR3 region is CASSSDWTGDSYEQYF. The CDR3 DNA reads TGTGCCAGCAGCTCAGACTGGACAGGGGACTCCTACGAGCAGTACTTC.

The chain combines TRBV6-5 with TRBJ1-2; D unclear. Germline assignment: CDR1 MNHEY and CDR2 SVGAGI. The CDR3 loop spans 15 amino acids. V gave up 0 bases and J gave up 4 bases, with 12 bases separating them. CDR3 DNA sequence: TGTGCCAGCAGTTACTCGAGTGCACGGTCCTATGGCTACACCTTC. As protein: CASSYSSARSYGYTF.

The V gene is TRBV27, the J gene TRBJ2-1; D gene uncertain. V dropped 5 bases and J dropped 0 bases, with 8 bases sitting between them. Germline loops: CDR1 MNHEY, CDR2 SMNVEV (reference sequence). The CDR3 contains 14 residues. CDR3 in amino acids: CASSPLSSYNEQFF. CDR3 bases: TGTGCCAGCAGTCCTCTGAGCTCCTACAATGAGCAGTTCTTC.

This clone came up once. This CDR3 is CASSPRNTGELFF. In DNA, the CDR3 is TGTGCCAGCAGCCCCAGGAACACCGGGGAGCTGTTTTTT. This chain links TRBV7-9 with TRBJ2-2; unclear D gene. CDR3 length: 13 residues. V lost 5 bases and J 1 base, leaving 5 bases between the germline ends. The germline V gene encodes CDR1 SEHNR and CDR2 FQNEAQ (reference sequence).

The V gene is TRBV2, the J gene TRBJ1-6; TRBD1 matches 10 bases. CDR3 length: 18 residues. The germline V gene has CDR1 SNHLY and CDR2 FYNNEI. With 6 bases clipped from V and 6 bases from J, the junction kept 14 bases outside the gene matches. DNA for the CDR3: TGTGCCAGCAGGGACAGGGGGTCGACCCTCCGGGGTAATTCACCCCTCCACTTT. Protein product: CASRDRGSTLRGNSPLHF.

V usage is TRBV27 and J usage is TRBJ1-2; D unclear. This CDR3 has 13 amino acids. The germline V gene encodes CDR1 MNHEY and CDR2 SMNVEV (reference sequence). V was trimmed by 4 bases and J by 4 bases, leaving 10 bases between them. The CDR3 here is CASSSRGTYGYTF. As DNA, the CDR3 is TGTGCCAGCAGTTCACGGGGTACCTATGGCTACACCTTC.

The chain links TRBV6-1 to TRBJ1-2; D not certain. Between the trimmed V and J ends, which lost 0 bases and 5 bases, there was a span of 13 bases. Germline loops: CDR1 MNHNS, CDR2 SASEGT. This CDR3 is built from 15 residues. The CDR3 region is CASSEAPGVGYGYTF. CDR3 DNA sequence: TGTGCCAGCAGTGAAGCACCGGGAGTCGGGTATGGCTACACCTTC.

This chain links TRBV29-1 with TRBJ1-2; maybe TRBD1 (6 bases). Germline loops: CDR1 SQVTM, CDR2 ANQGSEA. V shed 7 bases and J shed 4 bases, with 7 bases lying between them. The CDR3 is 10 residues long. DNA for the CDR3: TGCAGCGCACAGGGCTATGGCTACACCTTC. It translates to CSAQGYGYTF.

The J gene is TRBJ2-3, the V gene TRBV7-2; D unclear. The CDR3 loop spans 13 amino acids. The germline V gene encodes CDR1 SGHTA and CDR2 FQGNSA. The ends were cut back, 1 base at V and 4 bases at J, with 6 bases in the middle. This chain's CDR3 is CASSLGGADTQYF. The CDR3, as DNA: TGTGCCAGCAGCTTAGGAGGAGCAGATACGCAGTATTTT.

CDR3 residues: CASTPRVTGRSDTQYF. CDR3 DNA: TGTGCCAGCACCCCGAGGGTTACCGGACGATCAGATACGCAGTATTTT. The rearrangement uses TRBV7-2 and TRBJ2-3, with D tentatively TRBD2 (5 bases). The CDR3 has 16 residues. Trimming removed 7 bases from V and 4 bases from J, with 21 bases in between. CDR1 is SGHTA, CDR2 FQGNSA, per germline.

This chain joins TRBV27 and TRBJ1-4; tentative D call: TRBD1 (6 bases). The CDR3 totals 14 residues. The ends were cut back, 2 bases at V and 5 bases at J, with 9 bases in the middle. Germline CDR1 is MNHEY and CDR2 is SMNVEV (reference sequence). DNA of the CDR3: TGTGCCAGCAGTTTAAGGGGGTTCAATGAAAAACTGTTTTTT. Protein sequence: CASSLRGFNEKLFF.

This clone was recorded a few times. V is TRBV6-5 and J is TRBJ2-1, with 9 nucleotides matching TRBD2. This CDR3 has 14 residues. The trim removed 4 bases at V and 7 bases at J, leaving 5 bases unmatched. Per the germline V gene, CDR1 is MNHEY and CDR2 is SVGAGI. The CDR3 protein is CASSFPGLANEQFF. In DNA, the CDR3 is TGTGCCAGCAGTTTTCCAGGACTAGCGAATGAGCAGTTCTTC.

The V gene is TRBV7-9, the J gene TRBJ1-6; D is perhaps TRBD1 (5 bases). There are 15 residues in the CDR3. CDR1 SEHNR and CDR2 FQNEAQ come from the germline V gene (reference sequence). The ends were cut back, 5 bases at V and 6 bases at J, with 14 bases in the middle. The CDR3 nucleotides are TGTGCCAGCAGCATTCAGGGATCTCCTAATTCACCCCTCCACTTT. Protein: CASSIQGSPNSPLHF.

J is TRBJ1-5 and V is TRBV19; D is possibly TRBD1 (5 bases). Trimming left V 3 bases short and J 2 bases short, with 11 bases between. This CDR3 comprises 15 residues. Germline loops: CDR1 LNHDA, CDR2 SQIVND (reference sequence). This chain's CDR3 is CASSMEGIGNQPQHF. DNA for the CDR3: TGTGCCAGTAGTATGGAGGGGATTGGCAATCAGCCCCAGCATTTT. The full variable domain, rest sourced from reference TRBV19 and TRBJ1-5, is DGGITQSPKYLFRKEGQNVTLSCEQNLNHDAMYWYRQDPGQGLRLIYYSQIVNDFQKGDIAEGYSVSREKKESFPLTVTSAQKNPTAFYLCASSMEGIGNQPQHFGDGTRLSIL.

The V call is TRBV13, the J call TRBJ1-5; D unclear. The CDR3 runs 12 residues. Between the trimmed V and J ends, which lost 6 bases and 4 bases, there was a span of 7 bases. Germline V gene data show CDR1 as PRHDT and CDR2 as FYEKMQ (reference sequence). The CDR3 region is CASSSGNQPQHF. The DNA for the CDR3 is TGTGCCAGCAGTTCGGGGAATCAGCCCCAGCATTTT.

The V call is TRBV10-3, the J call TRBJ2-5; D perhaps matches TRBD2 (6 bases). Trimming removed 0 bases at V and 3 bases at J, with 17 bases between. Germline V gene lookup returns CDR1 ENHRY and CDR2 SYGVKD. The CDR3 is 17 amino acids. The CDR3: CAISESGTSLTKETQYF. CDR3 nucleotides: TGTGCCATCAGTGAGTCGGGTACTAGCTTGACCAAAGAGACCCAGTACTTC.

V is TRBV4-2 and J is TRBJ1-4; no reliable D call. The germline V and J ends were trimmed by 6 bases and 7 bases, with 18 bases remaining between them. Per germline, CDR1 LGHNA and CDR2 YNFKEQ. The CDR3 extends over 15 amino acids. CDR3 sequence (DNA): TGTGCCAGCAGAGCCCTCCTGGGAGAGGCTGAAAAACTGTTTTTT. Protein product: CASRALLGEAEKLFF.

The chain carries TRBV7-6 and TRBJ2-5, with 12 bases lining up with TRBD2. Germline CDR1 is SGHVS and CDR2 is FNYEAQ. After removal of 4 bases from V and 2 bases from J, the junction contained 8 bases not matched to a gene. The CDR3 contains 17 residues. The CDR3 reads CASSSTLLAGGQETQYF. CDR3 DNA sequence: TGTGCCAGCAGCTCCACACTCCTAGCGGGGGGGCAAGAGACCCAGTACTTC.

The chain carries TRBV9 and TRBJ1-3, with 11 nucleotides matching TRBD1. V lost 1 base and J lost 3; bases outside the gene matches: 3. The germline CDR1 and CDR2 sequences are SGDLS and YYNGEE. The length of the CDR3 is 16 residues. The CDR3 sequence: CASSVSGTGGGNTIYF. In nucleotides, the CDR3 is TGTGCCAGCAGCGTATCCGGGACAGGGGGTGGAAACACCATATATTTT.

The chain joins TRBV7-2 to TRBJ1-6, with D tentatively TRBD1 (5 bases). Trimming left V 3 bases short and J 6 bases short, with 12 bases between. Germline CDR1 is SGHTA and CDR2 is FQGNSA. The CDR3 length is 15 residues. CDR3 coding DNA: TGTGCCAGCAGCTTGGGGCAGGCATTTAATTCACCCCTCCACTTT. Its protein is CASSLGQAFNSPLHF. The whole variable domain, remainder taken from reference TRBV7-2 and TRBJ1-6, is GAGVSQSPSNKVTEKGKDVELRCDPISGHTALYWYRQSLGQGLEFLIYFQGNSAPDKSGLPSDRFSAERTGGSVSTLTIQRTQQEDSAVYLCASSLGQAFNSPLHFGNGTRLTVT.

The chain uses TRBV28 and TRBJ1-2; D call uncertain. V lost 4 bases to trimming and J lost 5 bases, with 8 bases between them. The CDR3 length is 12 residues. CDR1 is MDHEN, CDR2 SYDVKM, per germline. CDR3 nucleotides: TGTGCCAGCAGTTACGATCGGTATGGCTACACCTTC. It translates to CASSYDRYGYTF.

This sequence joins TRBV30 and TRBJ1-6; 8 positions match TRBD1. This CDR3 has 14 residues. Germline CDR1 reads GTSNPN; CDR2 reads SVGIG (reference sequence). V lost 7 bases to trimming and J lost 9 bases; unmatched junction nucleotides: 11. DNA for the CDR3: TGTGCCTTGGCCCGGGACAGGTCTTTTTCACCCCTCCACTTT. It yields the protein CALARDRSFSPLHF.